The 24 T cell receptor beta chains reported below all come from one sample, sequenced in a study of T-cell reconstitution after alpha-beta-depleted transplantation in children (dated by TCRdb to the mid-2010s). Libraries were built with PCR. Sequencer: Illumina HiSeq 2500. TCR library preparation used molecular barcoding, with unique molecular identifiers applied to normalize quantification of the TCRbeta repertoire. TCRdb reran the public reads through fastp at Q25 and MiXCR, keeping productive beta chains. Rows are unified per CDR3 protein, each entry keeping the most common DNA and genes. Here the sample has 530,000 or so distinct CDR3 sequences; 20% to 30% occur a single time. The top ten clones comprise approximately 33% of the sample. The intended sense of this specimen's treatment or condition label: allogeneic hematopoietic cell transplantation with graft depleted of TCRalphabeta T cells and CD19 B cells.

Sequences were derived from PBMCs, sampled before TCRalphabeta/CD19-depleted stem cell transplant. The receptor set was obtained from a boy less than two years old with Wiskott-Aldrich syndrome, due to receive a stem cell transplant.

The J gene is TRBJ2-7, the V gene TRBV5-5; D may be TRBD2 (5 bases). Germline V gene lookup returns CDR1 SGHKS and CDR2 YYEKEE (reference sequence). Trimming removed 10 bases at V and 2 bases at J, with 19 bases between. The CDR3 has 14 amino acids. As DNA, the CDR3 is TGTGCCGGCACCCGGGGTCCAACAGCCTACGAGCAGTACTTC. Protein product: CAGTRGPTAYEQYF. Full variable domain (missing parts from reference TRBV5-5 and TRBJ2-7): DAGVTQSPTHLIKTRGQQVTLRCSPISGHKSVSWYQQVLGQGPQFIFQYYEKEERGRGNFPDRFSARQFPNYSSELNVNALLLGDSALYLCAGTRGPTAYEQYFGPGTRLTVT.

This clonotype was picked up a small number of times. The V call is TRBV3-1, the J call TRBJ2-1; TRBD2 matches 8 bases. The CDR3 has 17 amino acids. The germline V gene has CDR1 LGHDT and CDR2 YNNKEL (reference sequence). V shed 0 bases, J shed 3 bases, and the junction held 7 bases outside the gene matches. CDR3 nucleotides: TGTGCCAGCAGCCAAGATATTAGCGGGGCGCTCTACAATGAGCAGTTCTTC. The encoded protein is CASSQDISGALYNEQFF.

V usage is TRBV4-1 and J usage is TRBJ2-4, with 7 bases that match TRBD2. J gave up 7 bases and V 0 bases, and 6 bases lay outside the gene matches. CDR3 size: 15 residues. Germline lookup yields CDR1 MGHRA and CDR2 YSYEKL. The CDR3 is CASSQDGLDWNIQYF. The CDR3, as DNA: TGCGCCAGCAGCCAAGATGGACTAGACTGGAACATTCAGTACTTC.

The chain uses TRBV28 and TRBJ2-5, with no clear D. CDR3 length: 9 amino acids. Germline loops: CDR1 MDHEN, CDR2 SYDVKM. Trimming cost V 8 bases and J 7 bases, with 5 bases left between them. The CDR3 DNA follows: TGTGCCAGCGGACGGACCCAGTACTTC. Its translation: CASGRTQYF. Full variable domain (remainder filled in from reference TRBV28 and TRBJ2-5): DVKVTQSSRYLVKRTGEKVFLECVQDMDHENMFWYRQDPGLGLRLIYFSYDVKMKEKGDIPEGYSVSREKKERFSLILESASTNQTSMYLCASGRTQYFGPGTRLLVL.

V gene TRBV4-1 combines with J gene TRBJ1-5; possibly TRBD1 for D (6 bases). V was cut by 1 base and J by 5 bases, with 24 bases left in between. In germline, CDR1 is MGHRA, CDR2 YSYEKL. There are 19 residues in the CDR3. The CDR3 is CASSQAPERGPRGHQPQHF. The CDR3 DNA is TGCGCCAGCAGCCAAGCCCCGGAGAGAGGGCCCAGGGGACATCAGCCCCAGCATTTT.

The chain uses TRBV4-2 and TRBJ2-7; 12 positions agree with TRBD2. The CDR3 has 15 amino acids. Germline trimming cut 3 bases from V and 2 bases from J; bases unmatched to any gene: 2. Per germline, CDR1 LGHNA and CDR2 YNFKEQ. CDR3: CASSQLAGGPYEQYF. Written as DNA, the CDR3 is TGTGCCAGCAGCCAGCTAGCGGGAGGGCCCTACGAGCAGTACTTC.

This clonotype was counted only a few times. The genes are TRBV19 and TRBJ2-7; 9 nucleotides line up with TRBD1. This CDR3 is built from 15 residues. The V segment lost 5 bases and the J segment 3 bases; nucleotides outside the gene matches: 8. Germline V lookup: CDR1 LNHDA, CDR2 SQIVND (reference sequence). This chain's CDR3 is CASSRYRDRDYEQYF. In DNA, the CDR3 is TGTGCCAGTAGTCGCTACCGGGACAGGGACTACGAGCAGTACTTC.

This clonotype was detected only a few times. The chain employs TRBV20-1 and TRBJ2-1; 14 positions agree with TRBD2. The trim removed 3 bases at V and 7 bases at J, leaving 11 bases unmatched. The CDR3 covers 17 residues. CDR1 is DFQATT, CDR2 SNEGSKA, per germline (reference sequence). In DNA form, the CDR3 reads TGCAGTGCTAGCTTTCTTTCGGGACTAGCGGGAGCTAATGAGCAGTTCTTC. This codes for CSASFLSGLAGANEQFF.

The J gene is TRBJ1-5, the V gene TRBV5-1; possible D gene TRBD1, 5 bases. The V and J ends lost 4 bases and 2 bases respectively, with 7 bases between them. CDR3 length equals 13 residues. The germline V gene has CDR1 SGHRS and CDR2 YFSETQ. CDR3 amino acids: CASSVQGNQPQHF. The DNA of the CDR3 is TGCGCCAGCAGCGTACAGGGCAATCAGCCCCAGCATTTT.

The chain combines TRBV13 with TRBJ2-1; TRBD2 aligns across 8 bases. This CDR3 region has 16 residues. The germline CDR1 and CDR2 sequences are PRHDT and FYEKMQ (reference sequence). V lost 5 bases and J lost 3; bases outside the gene matches: 9. This chain's CDR3 is CASSTPSGSYYNEQFF. CDR3 bases: TGTGCCAGCAGCACACCAAGCGGGAGTTACTACAATGAGCAGTTCTTC.

V usage is TRBV4-1 and J usage is TRBJ2-7, with TRBD2 identical over 7 bases. Germline V CDR1 and CDR2: MGHRA, YSYEKL. CDR3 length: 16 amino acids. The junction had 8 bases not matched to a gene; V was cut back by 3 bases and J by 0 bases. The CDR3 loop is CASSHGSGLVSYEQYF. DNA of the CDR3: TGCGCCAGCAGCCATGGTAGCGGGCTAGTCTCCTACGAGCAGTACTTC.

This clonotype was seen a handful of times. The chain uses TRBV7-8 and TRBJ1-2, with a weak D call TRBD1 (5 bases). The CDR3 length is 14 residues. CDR1 SGHVS and CDR2 FQNEAQ come from the germline V gene. With 6 bases removed from V and 4 bases from J, the gap between germline ends came to 15 bases. CDR3 DNA: TGTGCCAGCAGTTGGGACGGGGCAGGCTATGGCTACACCTTC. Translating gives CASSWDGAGYGYTF.

This sequence joins TRBV29-1 and TRBJ1-2, with 10 bases that match TRBD1. CDR3 length: 13 residues. In germline, CDR1 is SQVTM, CDR2 ANQGSEA. Trimming took 5 bases from V and 6 from J; bases not matched to a gene: 6. In nucleotides, the CDR3 is TGCAGCGTTCGGACAGGGGGTTTGGATGGCTACACCTTC. Amino acid sequence: CSVRTGGLDGYTF. Full variable domain (outside the CDR3, taken from reference TRBV29-1 and TRBJ1-2): SAVISQKPSRDICQRGTSLTIQCQVDSQVTMMFWYRQQPGQSLTLIATANQGSEATYESGFVIDKFPISRPNLTFSTLTVSNMSPEDSSIYLCSVRTGGLDGYTFGSGTRLTVV.

This clonotype was picked up a small number of times. The J gene is TRBJ2-7, the V gene TRBV6-5; TRBD1 agrees at 9 bases. After removal of 2 bases from V and 5 bases from J, the junction contained 4 bases not matched to a gene. The CDR3 loop spans 14 amino acids. Germline-derived CDR1 and CDR2 are MNHEY and SVGAGI. This CDR3 reads CASSYIGTGNEQYF. DNA of the CDR3: TGTGCCAGCAGTTACATCGGGACAGGGAACGAGCAGTACTTC.

This clonotype was seen only a few times. As DNA, the CDR3 is TGTGCCTGGACGGACCGCACTGAAGCTTTCTTT. Translating it yields CAWTDRTEAFF. The V and J genes are TRBV30 and TRBJ1-1; D gene ambiguous. Germline values: CDR1 GTSNPN, CDR2 SVGIG (reference sequence). With 4 bases removed from V and 4 bases from J, the gap between germline ends came to 7 bases. The CDR3 sequence is 11 residues long. Based on the CDR3 plus reference TRBV30 and TRBJ1-1, the full variable domain is SQTIHQWPATLVQPVGSPLSLECTVEGTSNPNLYWYRQAAGRGLQLLFYSVGIGQISSEVPQNLSASRPQDRQFILSSKKLLLSDSGFYLCAWTDRTEAFFGQGTRLTVV.

This clonotype was detected only a few times. This sequence joins TRBV5-1 and TRBJ1-1; D gene unclear. V lost 0 bases to trimming and J lost 4 bases, with 10 bases between them. The CDR3 is 14 amino acids. CDR1 and CDR2 (germline): SGHRS, YFSETQ. As DNA, the CDR3 is TGCGCCAGCAGCTTGGCCCGGGAGGGCACTGAAGCTTTCTTT. Its translation: CASSLAREGTEAFF.

This clonotype was observed a few times. The rearrangement links TRBV6-2 or TRBV6-3 to TRBJ1-2; D gene unclear. This CDR3 contains 12 residues. From germline, CDR1 is MNHEY and CDR2 SVGEGT. Trimming removed 7 bases at V and 14 bases at J, with 20 bases between. The CDR3 sequence is CASTTGVTRRTF. CDR3 sequence (DNA): TGTGCCAGCACGACCGGGGTCACTCGACGAACCTTC.

The V gene is TRBV7-6, the J gene TRBJ1-6; a weak D match, TRBD1 (5 bases). Trimming left V 5 bases short and J 11 bases short, with 16 bases between. Germline V gene data show CDR1 as SGHVS and CDR2 as FNYEAQ. This CDR3 is 14 amino acids long. CDR3 DNA: TGTGCCAGCAGCCCCAACCAGGGTTATGCACCCCTCCACTTT. Encoded protein: CASSPNQGYAPLHF. Using reference TRBV7-6 and TRBJ1-6 for the parts outside the CDR3, the full variable domain is GAGVSQSPRYKVTKRGQDVALRCDPISGHVSLYWYRQALGQGPEFLTYFNYEAQQDKSGLPNDRFSAERPEGSISTLTIQRTEQRDSAMYRCASSPNQGYAPLHFGNGTRLTVT.

The CDR3 DNA reads TGTGCCAGCAGCCTCGGGAGGGTCGTGGCCAAAAACATTCAGTACTTC. Translated: CASSLGRVVAKNIQYF. V is TRBV7-9 and J is TRBJ2-4; 8 bases line up with TRBD2. Trimming cost V 5 bases and J 1 base; bases outside gene matches: 7. The CDR3 extends over 16 amino acids. CDR1 and CDR2 from the germline V gene are SEHNR and FQNEAQ (reference sequence).

The gene calls are TRBV5-1 and TRBJ2-3; 9 bases map to TRBD1. The germline gives CDR1 SGHRS, CDR2 YFSETQ. The CDR3 spans 13 residues. Unmatched junction bases numbered 3, after V lost 4 bases and J lost 6 bases. CDR3 amino acids: CASSRTGEDTQYF. The CDR3 DNA reads as TGCGCCAGCAGCAGGACAGGGGAGGATACGCAGTATTTT.

The chain recombines TRBV5-1 with TRBJ1-1; D is ambiguous. Germline V gene lookup returns CDR1 SGHRS and CDR2 YFSETQ. The CDR3 loop spans 14 amino acids. The V and J ends lost 2 bases and 2 bases respectively, with 10 bases between them. The CDR3 region is CASSLGTTNTEAFF. The CDR3 DNA follows: TGCGCCAGCAGCTTAGGAACCACTAACACTGAAGCTTTCTTT.

The rearrangement uses TRBV7-9 and TRBJ2-6; perhaps TRBD2 as D (6 bases). Germline V gene lookup returns CDR1 SEHNR and CDR2 FQNEAQ (reference sequence). V was shortened by 8 bases and J by 2 bases, with 16 bases between the two germline ends. The CDR3 totals 16 residues. This CDR3 is CASSRLASTGANVLTF. Written as DNA, the CDR3 is TGTGCCAGCTCGCGGCTAGCGAGCACTGGGGCCAACGTCCTGACTTTC.

This clonotype was detected a few times. This chain uses TRBV7-8 with TRBJ2-3, with D unclear. Trimming removed 1 base at V and 0 bases at J, with 14 bases between. The CDR3 has 17 residues. Germline V lookup: CDR1 SGHVS, CDR2 FQNEAQ. This CDR3 is CASSLDADRPSTDTQYF. The DNA of the CDR3 is TGTGCCAGCAGCTTAGACGCGGATCGACCCAGCACAGATACGCAGTATTTT.

The rearrangement links TRBV27 to TRBJ1-5; D gene unclear. Trimming removed 3 bases at V and 4 bases at J, with 19 bases between. The CDR3 is made up of 17 amino acids. Germline-derived CDR1 and CDR2 are MNHEY and SMNVEV (reference sequence). CDR3 DNA sequence: TGTGCCAGCAGTTTGCTAGGTATGAGCAGAATGAATCAGCCCCAGCATTTT. It codes for CASSLLGMSRMNQPQHF.